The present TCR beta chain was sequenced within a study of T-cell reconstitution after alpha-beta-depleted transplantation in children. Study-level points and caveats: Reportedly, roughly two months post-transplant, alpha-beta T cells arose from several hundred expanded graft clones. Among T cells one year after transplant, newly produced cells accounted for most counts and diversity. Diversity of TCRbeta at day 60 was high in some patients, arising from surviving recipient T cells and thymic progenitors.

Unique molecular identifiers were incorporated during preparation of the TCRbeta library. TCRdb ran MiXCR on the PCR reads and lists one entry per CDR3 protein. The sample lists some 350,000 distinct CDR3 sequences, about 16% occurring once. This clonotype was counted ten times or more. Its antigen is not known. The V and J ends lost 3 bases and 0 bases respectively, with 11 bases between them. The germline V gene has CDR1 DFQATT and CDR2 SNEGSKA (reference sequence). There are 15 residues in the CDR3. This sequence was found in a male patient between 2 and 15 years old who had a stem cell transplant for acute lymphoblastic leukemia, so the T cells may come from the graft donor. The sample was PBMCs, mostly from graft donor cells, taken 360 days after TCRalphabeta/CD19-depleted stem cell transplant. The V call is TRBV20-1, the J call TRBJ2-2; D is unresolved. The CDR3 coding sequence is TGCAGTGCTAGGTCTATGGATCCGAACACCGGGGAGCTGTTTTTT. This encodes CSARSMDPNTGELFF.